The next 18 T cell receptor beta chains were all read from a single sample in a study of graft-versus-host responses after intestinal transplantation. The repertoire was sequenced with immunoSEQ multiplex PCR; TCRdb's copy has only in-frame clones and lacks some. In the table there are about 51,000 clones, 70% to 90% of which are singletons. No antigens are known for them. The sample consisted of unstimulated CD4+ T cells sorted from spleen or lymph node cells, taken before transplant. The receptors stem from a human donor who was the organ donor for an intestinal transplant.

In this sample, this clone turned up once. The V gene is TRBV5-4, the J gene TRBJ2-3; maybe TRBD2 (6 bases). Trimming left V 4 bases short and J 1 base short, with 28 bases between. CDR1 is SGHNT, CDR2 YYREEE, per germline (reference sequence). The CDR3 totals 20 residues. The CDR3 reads CASSPGRSNIPKEGTDTQYF. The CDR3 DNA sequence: TGTGCCAGCAGCCCGGGGAGGAGCAATATTCCGAAGGAGGGCACAGATACGCAGTATTTT.

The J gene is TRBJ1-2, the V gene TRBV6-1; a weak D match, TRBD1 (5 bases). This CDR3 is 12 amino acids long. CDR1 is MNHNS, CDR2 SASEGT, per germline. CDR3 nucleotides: TGTGCTGGTAGTCGCAGGGAAGAGGGCTACACCTTC. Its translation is CAGSRREEGYTF.

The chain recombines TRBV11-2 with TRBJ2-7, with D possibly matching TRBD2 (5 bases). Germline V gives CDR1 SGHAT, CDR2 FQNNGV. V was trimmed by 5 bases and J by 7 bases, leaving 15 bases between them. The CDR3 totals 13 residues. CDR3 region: CASSPWAGGEQYF. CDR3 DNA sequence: TGTGCCAGCAGCCCATGGGCCGGCGGGGAGCAGTACTTC.

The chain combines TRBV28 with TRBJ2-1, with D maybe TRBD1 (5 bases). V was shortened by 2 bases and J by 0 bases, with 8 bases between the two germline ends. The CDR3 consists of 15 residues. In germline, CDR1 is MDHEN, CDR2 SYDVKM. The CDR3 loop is CASSLGASSYNEQFF. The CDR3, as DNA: TGTGCCAGCAGTTTAGGGGCTAGCTCCTACAATGAGCAGTTCTTC.

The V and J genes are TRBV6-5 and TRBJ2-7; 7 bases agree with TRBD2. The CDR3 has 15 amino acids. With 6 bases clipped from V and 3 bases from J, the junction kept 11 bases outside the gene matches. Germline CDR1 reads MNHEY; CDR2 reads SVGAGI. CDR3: CASRRTRLTYYEQYF. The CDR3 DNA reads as TGTGCCAGCAGGAGGACTAGGCTAACCTACTACGAGCAGTACTTC.

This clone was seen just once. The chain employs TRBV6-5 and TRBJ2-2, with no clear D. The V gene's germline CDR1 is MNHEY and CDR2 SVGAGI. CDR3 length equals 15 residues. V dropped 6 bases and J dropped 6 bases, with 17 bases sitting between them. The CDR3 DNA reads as TGTGCCAGCAGATTACTCTCAGGTCAATCCGGGGAGCTGTTTTTT. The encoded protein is CASRLLSGQSGELFF.

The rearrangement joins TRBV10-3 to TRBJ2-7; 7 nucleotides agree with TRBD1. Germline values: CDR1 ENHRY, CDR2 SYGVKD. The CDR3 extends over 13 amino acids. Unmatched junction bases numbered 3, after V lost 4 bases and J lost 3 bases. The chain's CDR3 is CAISGQGDYEQYF. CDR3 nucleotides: TGTGCCATCAGTGGACAGGGAGACTACGAGCAGTACTTC.

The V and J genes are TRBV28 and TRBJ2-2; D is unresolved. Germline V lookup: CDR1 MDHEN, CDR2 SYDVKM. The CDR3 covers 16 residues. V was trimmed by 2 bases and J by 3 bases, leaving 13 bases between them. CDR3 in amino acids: CASSLQAIIYTGELFF. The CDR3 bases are TGTGCCAGCAGTTTACAGGCGATCATATACACCGGGGAGCTGTTTTTT.

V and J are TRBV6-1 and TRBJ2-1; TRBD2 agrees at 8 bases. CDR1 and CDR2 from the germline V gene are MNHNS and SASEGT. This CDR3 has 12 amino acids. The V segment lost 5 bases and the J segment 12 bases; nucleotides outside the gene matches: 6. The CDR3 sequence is CASSPPGLGQFF. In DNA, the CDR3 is TGTGCCAGCAGTCCACCGGGACTAGGGCAGTTCTTC.

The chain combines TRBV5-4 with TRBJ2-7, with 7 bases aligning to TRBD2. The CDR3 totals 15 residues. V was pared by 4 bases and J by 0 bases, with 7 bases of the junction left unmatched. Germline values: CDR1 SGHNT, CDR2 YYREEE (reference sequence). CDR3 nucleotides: TGTGCCAGCAGCCGTCCTAGCGGCAGCTCCTACGAGCAGTACTTC. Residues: CASSRPSGSSYEQYF.

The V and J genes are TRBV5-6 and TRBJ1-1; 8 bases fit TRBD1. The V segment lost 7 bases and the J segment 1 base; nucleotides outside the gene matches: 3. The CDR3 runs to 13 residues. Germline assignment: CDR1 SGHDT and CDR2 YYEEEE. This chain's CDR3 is CASPGQGNTEAFF. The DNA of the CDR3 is TGTGCCAGCCCCGGACAGGGGAACACTGAAGCTTTCTTT.

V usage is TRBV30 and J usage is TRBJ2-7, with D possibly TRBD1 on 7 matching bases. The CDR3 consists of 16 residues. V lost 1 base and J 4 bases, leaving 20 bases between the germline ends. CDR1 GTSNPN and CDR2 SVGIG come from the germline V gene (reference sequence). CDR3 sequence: CAWSGGSLTGRYEQYF. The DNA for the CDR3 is TGTGCCTGGAGTGGGGGGTCTCTGACAGGGAGGTACGAGCAGTACTTC. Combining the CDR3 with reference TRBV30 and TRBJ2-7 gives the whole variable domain SQTIHQWPATLVQPVGSPLSLECTVEGTSNPNLYWYRQAAGRGLQLLFYSVGIGQISSEVPQNLSASRPQDRQFILSSKKLLLSDSGFYLCAWSGGSLTGRYEQYFGPGTRLTVT.

The CDR3 loop is CASSLLTENTEAFF. CDR3 coding DNA: TGTGCCAGCAGTCTATTAACAGAGAACACTGAAGCTTTCTTT. The chain employs TRBV28 and TRBJ1-1, with D hard to call. Germline assignment: CDR1 MDHEN and CDR2 SYDVKM. Deletions cut 5 bases from V and 1 base from J, with 11 bases between. The CDR3 spans 14 residues. The whole variable domain, filled in from reference TRBV28 and TRBJ1-1, reads DVKVTQSSRYLVKRTGEKVFLECVQDMDHENMFWYRQDPGLGLRLIYFSYDVKMKEKGDIPEGYSVSREKKERFSLILESASTNQTSMYLCASSLLTENTEAFFGQGTRLTVV.

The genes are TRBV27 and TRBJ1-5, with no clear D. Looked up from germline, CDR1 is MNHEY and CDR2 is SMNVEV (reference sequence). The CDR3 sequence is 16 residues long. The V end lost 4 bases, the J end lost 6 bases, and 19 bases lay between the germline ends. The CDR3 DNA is TGTGCCAGCAGTTCGGGGAGGCAGCTATGGAGTCAGCCCCAGCATTTT. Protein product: CASSSGRQLWSQPQHF.

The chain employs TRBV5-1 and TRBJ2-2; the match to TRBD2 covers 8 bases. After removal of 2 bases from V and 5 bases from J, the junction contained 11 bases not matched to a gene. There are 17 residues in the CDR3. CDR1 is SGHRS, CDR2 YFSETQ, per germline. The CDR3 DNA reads TGCGCCAGCAGCTTCTCCGGATTAGCGGGAACTACCGGGGAGCTGTTTTTT. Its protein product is CASSFSGLAGTTGELFF.

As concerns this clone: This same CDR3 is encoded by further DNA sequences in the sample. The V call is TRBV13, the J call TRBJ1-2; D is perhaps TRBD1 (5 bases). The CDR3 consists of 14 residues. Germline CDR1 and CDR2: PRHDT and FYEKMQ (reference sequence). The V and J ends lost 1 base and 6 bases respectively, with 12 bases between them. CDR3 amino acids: CASSLVGARHGYTF. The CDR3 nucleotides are TGTGCCAGCAGCTTAGTTGGGGCCAGACATGGCTACACCTTC.

The CDR3 sequence: CASSPLGLNTGELFF. Here the CDR3 DNA reads TGCGCCAGCAGTCCCCTAGGCCTAAACACCGGGGAGCTGTTTTTT. This rearrangement joins TRBV5-1 to TRBJ2-2, with unresolved D. V dropped 5 bases and J dropped 2 bases, with 13 bases sitting between them. The CDR3 extends over 15 amino acids. Germline V gene data show CDR1 as SGHRS and CDR2 as YFSETQ. Complete variable domain (other parts from reference TRBV5-1 and TRBJ2-2): KAGVTQTPRYLIKTRGQQVTLSCSPISGHRSVSWYQQTPGQGLQFLFEYFSETQRNKGNFPGRFSGRQFSNSRSEMNVSTLELGDSALYLCASSPLGLNTGELFFGEGSRLTVL.

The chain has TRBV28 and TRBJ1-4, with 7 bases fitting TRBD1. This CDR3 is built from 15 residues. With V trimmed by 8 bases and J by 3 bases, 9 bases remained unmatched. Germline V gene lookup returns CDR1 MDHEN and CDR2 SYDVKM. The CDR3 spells CASGTGDSSNEKLFF. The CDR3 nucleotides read TGTGCCAGCGGAACCGGGGACAGCTCTAATGAAAAACTGTTTTTT.